One and the same sample provided the 12 T cell receptor beta chains below, sequenced in a study of blood T cell repertoires in COVID-19. TCRdb keeps only in-frame clones here, not all; method: immunoSEQ multiplex PCR. The data hold around 300,000 clones, with around 90% observed a single time. Sequenced sample: PBMCs or T cells enriched from blood (not recorded which). The receptors were gathered from a woman in her twenties or thirties who had recovered from COVID-19.

V usage is TRBV15 and J usage is TRBJ1-4; 9 bases map to TRBD1. Unmatched junction bases numbered 7, after V lost 8 bases and J lost 6 bases. This CDR3 has 14 residues. Germline V gene sequence: CDR1 LNHNV, CDR2 YYDKDF (reference sequence). The CDR3 here is CATSGDREYEKLFF. As DNA, the CDR3 is TGTGCCACCTCCGGGGACAGGGAATATGAAAAACTGTTTTTT.

This chain connects TRBV28 to TRBJ2-1, with 10 bases identical to TRBD1. This CDR3 has 17 amino acids. Germline V gene sequence: CDR1 MDHEN, CDR2 SYDVKM. J was trimmed by 8 bases and V by 3 bases; bases with no gene match: 13. CDR3 residues: CASSFSPGTGDFDEQFF. CDR3 DNA: TGTGCCAGCAGTTTCAGCCCGGGGACAGGGGATTTTGATGAGCAGTTCTTC.

This chain uses TRBV28 with TRBJ1-5; D remains unclear. The CDR3 length is 13 residues. Germline lookup yields CDR1 MDHEN and CDR2 SYDVKM. V was cut by 2 bases and J by 5 bases, with 7 bases left in between. The CDR3 is CASSLPFYQPQHF. The CDR3 DNA reads as TGTGCCAGCAGTTTACCGTTTTATCAGCCCCAGCATTTT.

This clone was found once. The rearrangement joins TRBV9 to TRBJ2-1, with D unclear. The CDR3 has 14 residues. Germline V CDR1 and CDR2: SGDLS, YYNGEE. The ends were cut back, 3 bases at V and 8 bases at J, with 15 bases in the middle. CDR3 loop: CASSGRSLQDEQFF. DNA for the CDR3: TGTGCCAGCAGCGGTCGAAGCTTGCAGGATGAGCAGTTCTTC.

J is TRBJ2-2 and V is TRBV7-3; 7 nucleotides align to TRBD1. The CDR3 runs to 16 residues. Trimming at V came to 4 bases and at J to 1 base, leaving 6 bases not matched to a gene. The germline gives CDR1 SGHTA, CDR2 FQGTGA. The CDR3 DNA reads TGTGCCAGCAGCTCCACAAGGGGGCAGAACACCGGGGAGCTGTTTTTT. Its translation: CASSSTRGQNTGELFF.

This clone is a singleton in its sample. The chain combines TRBV28 with TRBJ1-1; D gene ambiguous. The CDR3 runs 14 residues. Trimming took 6 bases from V and 1 from J, leaving 12 bases between them. Per the germline V gene, CDR1 is MDHEN and CDR2 is SYDVKM. The CDR3 DNA reads as TGTGCCAGCAGCTTGACACGTGGGAACACTGAAGCTTTCTTT. Translated: CASSLTRGNTEAFF. The variable domain in full, with the rest retrieved from reference TRBV28 and TRBJ1-1, is DVKVTQSSRYLVKRTGEKVFLECVQDMDHENMFWYRQDPGLGLRLIYFSYDVKMKEKGDIPEGYSVSREKKERFSLILESASTNQTSMYLCASSLTRGNTEAFFGQGTRLTVV.

The genes are TRBV19 and TRBJ1-4; no firm D call. V was clipped by 2 bases and J by 0 bases, with 7 bases between them. CDR1 LNHDA and CDR2 SQIVND come from the germline V gene (reference sequence). The CDR3 loop spans 15 amino acids. CDR3: CASSIQAATNEKLFF. CDR3 DNA: TGTGCCAGTAGTATACAGGCTGCAACTAATGAAAAACTGTTTTTT.

This sequence joins TRBV2 and TRBJ2-3; 7 bases agree with TRBD2. There are 13 residues in the CDR3. The germline V gene encodes CDR1 SNHLY and CDR2 FYNNEI. J lost 10 bases, V lost 4 bases, and 8 bases had no gene match. The CDR3 DNA reads as TGTGCCAGCAGTGGCGGACTAGGTTTACCGCAGTATTTT. Translation gives CASSGGLGLPQYF.

CDR3 sequence: CASSVETSGRGELFF. The CDR3 nucleotides are TGTGCCAGCAGTGTGGAGACTAGCGGAAGGGGGGAGCTGTTTTTT. V and J are TRBV2 and TRBJ2-2, with 9 bases identical to TRBD2. The CDR3 loop spans 15 amino acids. The germline CDR1 and CDR2 sequences are SNHLY and FYNNEI. V lost 4 bases, J lost 8 bases, and 8 bases stayed unmatched.

This chain uses TRBV19 with TRBJ2-3, with TRBD2 identical over 8 bases. Germline V gene lookup returns CDR1 LNHDA and CDR2 SQIVND (reference sequence). The CDR3 is 14 amino acids. V lost 7 bases, J lost 1 base, and 4 bases stayed unmatched. The CDR3 sequence: CASNPTSGTDTQYF. The DNA for the CDR3 is TGTGCCAGTAATCCGACTAGCGGCACAGATACGCAGTATTTT.

The chain carries TRBV28 and TRBJ1-5, with 11 bases lining up with TRBD1. Germline assignment: CDR1 MDHEN and CDR2 SYDVKM. This CDR3 contains 17 residues. V gave up 0 bases and J gave up 4 bases; unmatched junction bases: 5. The CDR3 sequence is CASSLWRGTGGNQPQHF. In nucleotides, the CDR3 is TGTGCCAGCAGTTTATGGCGTGGGACAGGGGGAAATCAGCCCCAGCATTTT.

The chain links TRBV27 to TRBJ1-2; maybe TRBD1 (6 bases). V lost 6 bases, J lost 0 bases, and 17 bases lay in between. The germline V gene encodes CDR1 MNHEY and CDR2 SMNVEV (reference sequence). The CDR3 runs 16 residues. The CDR3 nucleotides read TGTGCCAGCAGAAAAGCTAACAGGGACACTAACTATGGCTACACCTTC. It codes for CASRKANRDTNYGYTF.